The next 7 T cell receptor beta chains were all read from a single sample in a study of blood T cell repertoires in COVID-19. Data came from immunoSEQ multiplex PCR; TCRdb stores just in-frame clones and leaves some out. The sample records a few hundred thousand clones, roughly 86% being singletons. Material: peripheral blood. The source of these receptors is a woman in her fifties or sixties who had recovered from COVID-19.

The V gene is TRBV30, the J gene TRBJ2-5; D ambiguous. The CDR3 has 13 amino acids. Trimming stripped 1 base from V and 2 bases from J, with 8 bases between. CDR1 is GTSNPN and CDR2 is SVGIG in the germline V gene (reference sequence). The CDR3 protein is CAWSAVRQETQYF. The DNA of the CDR3 is TGTGCCTGGAGTGCGGTGAGACAAGAGACCCAGTACTTC.

This sequence joins TRBV4-3 and TRBJ2-5; TRBD2 agrees at 16 bases. The CDR3 is 16 residues long. V shed 4 bases, J shed 5 bases, and the junction held 4 bases outside the gene matches. Per the germline V gene, CDR1 is LGHNA and CDR2 is YSLEER. In DNA form, the CDR3 reads TGCGCCAGCAGCCGGGGACTAGCGGGAGGGCCGGAGACCCAGTACTTC. This sequence encodes CASSRGLAGGPETQYF.

The CDR3 DNA reads TGTGCCAGCCGTCCTCCGGGACAGGGCACAGATACGCAGTATTTT. Its protein product is CASRPPGQGTDTQYF. The chain links TRBV28 to TRBJ2-3, with TRBD1 matching over 8 bases. V trimming: 8 bases; J trimming: 1 base; junction bases outside the gene matches: 8. This CDR3 region has 15 residues. The V gene's germline CDR1 is MDHEN and CDR2 SYDVKM.

The V and J genes are TRBV29-1 and TRBJ2-5; possible D gene TRBD2, 7 bases. CDR1 and CDR2 (germline): SQVTM, ANQGSEA. The V end lost 0 bases, the J end lost 2 bases, and 13 bases lay between the germline ends. The CDR3 loop spans 15 amino acids. The CDR3 loop is CSVEDRGARQETQYF. CDR3 DNA sequence: TGCAGCGTTGAAGATCGGGGGGCCCGACAAGAGACCCAGTACTTC.

In its sample, this clone was seen once. This chain uses TRBV7-2 with TRBJ1-5; D remains unclear. Germline CDR1 and CDR2: SGHTA and FQGNSA. V was pared by 1 base and J by 3 bases, with 7 bases between. CDR3 length: 14 amino acids. This CDR3 is CASSLGQVNQPQHF. The CDR3 DNA is TGTGCCAGCAGCTTAGGGCAGGTCAATCAGCCCCAGCATTTT.

This clone came up a few times. The rearrangement uses TRBV20-1 and TRBJ1-5; D is undetermined. This CDR3 has 16 residues. CDR1 is DFQATT and CDR2 is SNEGSKA in the germline V gene (reference sequence). Trimming removed 3 bases at V and 1 base at J, with 16 bases between. In DNA, the CDR3 is TGCAGTGCTAGTCGTCTCGCGTCCAAGAGCAATCAGCCCCAGCATTTT. As protein: CSASRLASKSNQPQHF.

This chain joins TRBV3-1 (or the pseudogene TRBV3-2) and TRBJ2-7; 10 bases match TRBD2. The CDR3 runs to 16 residues. Germline assignment: CDR1 LGHDT and CDR2 YNNKEL (reference sequence). The ends lost 4 bases at V and 0 bases at J; junction bases unmatched: 6. Here the CDR3 reads CASSRGLADSSYEQYF. The CDR3 nucleotides are TGTGCCAGCAGCCGCGGACTAGCGGATAGCTCCTACGAGCAGTACTTC.